These 14 T cell receptor beta chains were all obtained from the same sample, sequenced in a study of blood T cell repertoires in COVID-19. TCRdb's copy holds only in-frame clones and misses some; the assay was immunoSEQ multiplex PCR. The sample has 90,000 to 110,000 clones, approximately 82% seen once. Sequencing input: peripheral blood. These receptors came from a woman aged 55-69 years with acute or convalescent COVID-19.

The chain links TRBV2 to TRBJ1-1, with D tentatively TRBD1 (5 bases). CDR3 length equals 13 residues. The V end lost 8 bases, the J end lost 0 bases, and 10 bases lay between the germline ends. CDR1 and CDR2 (germline): SNHLY, FYNNEI. CDR3 in amino acids: CASLDSLNTEAFF. CDR3 nucleotide sequence: TGTGCCAGCCTTGACAGCTTGAACACTGAAGCTTTCTTT.

A note on this clone: A read error may produce the germline difference seen at one junction end. The chain recombines TRBV7-3 with TRBJ1-1; maybe TRBD1 (6 bases). From germline, CDR1 is SGHTA and CDR2 FQGTGA. The CDR3 spans 14 residues. DNA for the CDR3: TGTGCCAGCAGCATAACAGGGAGGAACACTGAAGCTTTCTTT. Translated: CASSITGRNTEAFF.

The sample holds a few counts of this clone. V usage is TRBV19 and J usage is TRBJ1-2; D uncertain. Trimming pared 1 base from V and 3 bases from J, leaving 3 bases between. CDR3 length: 12 amino acids. Germline V CDR1 and CDR2: LNHDA, SQIVND (reference sequence). Here the CDR3 reads CASSIADYGYTF. The CDR3 DNA reads as TGTGCCAGTAGTATAGCAGACTATGGCTACACCTTC.

The chain employs TRBV7-9 and TRBJ1-4; TRBD1 aligns across 7 bases. Germline CDR1 reads SEHNR; CDR2 reads FQNEAQ (reference sequence). Trimming removed 1 base from V and 5 bases from J; junction bases left unmatched: 4. The CDR3 spans 15 residues. CDR3 sequence: CASSLVSRGNEKLFF. CDR3 DNA sequence: TGTGCCAGCAGCTTAGTTTCCAGGGGGAATGAAAAACTGTTTTTT.

The chain uses TRBV7-9 and TRBJ2-6; D perhaps matches TRBD2 (5 bases). V gave up 7 bases and J gave up 0 bases, with 16 bases separating them. The CDR3 runs to 17 residues. Germline CDR1 reads SEHNR; CDR2 reads FQNEAQ (reference sequence). The CDR3 DNA reads TGTGCCAGCACCCAGGCGGGCTCTCGCTCTGGGGCCAACGTCCTGACTTTC. Amino acids: CASTQAGSRSGANVLTF. The complete variable domain, with remaining parts taken from reference TRBV7-9 and TRBJ2-6, reads DTGVSQNPRHKITKRGQNVTFRCDPISEHNRLYWYRQTLGQGPEFLTYFQNEAQLEKSRLLSDRFSAERPKGSFSTLEIQRTEQGDSAMYLCASTQAGSRSGANVLTFGAGSRLTVL.

The CDR3 loop reads CASRPDSGDNEQFF. CDR3 DNA sequence: TGTGCCAGCCGCCCGGACTCGGGCGATAATGAGCAGTTCTTC. J is TRBJ2-1 and V is TRBV6-5; D may be TRBD2 (5 bases). The V end lost 8 bases, the J end lost 7 bases, and 18 bases lay between the germline ends. Germline CDR1 is MNHEY and CDR2 is SVGAGI. This CDR3 has 14 residues.

This CDR3 is CASSSRTPTSGGITDTQYF. CDR3 coding DNA: TGTGCCAGCAGTTCCAGGACACCGACTAGCGGGGGGATAACAGATACGCAGTATTTT. The rearrangement joins TRBV27 to TRBJ2-3, with TRBD2 identical over 13 bases. Germline V gene sequence: CDR1 MNHEY, CDR2 SMNVEV (reference sequence). J was trimmed by 3 bases and V by 4 bases; bases with no gene match: 13. The CDR3 is 19 amino acids.

The count of this clone is one. The chain joins TRBV27 to TRBJ2-1; possibly TRBD2 for D (5 bases). Trimming took off 4 bases at V and 4 bases at J, with 14 bases between the two ends. Germline assignment: CDR1 MNHEY and CDR2 SMNVEV (reference sequence). The length of the CDR3 is 15 residues. This CDR3 reads CASSSGAGLYNEQFF. CDR3 bases: TGTGCCAGCAGTTCGGGCGCAGGACTTTACAATGAGCAGTTCTTC.

The chain recombines TRBV7-2 with TRBJ1-5; 7 bases line up with TRBD1. CDR1 and CDR2 from the germline V gene are SGHTA and FQGNSA. This CDR3 region has 14 residues. V lost 5 bases to trimming and J lost 6 bases; unmatched junction nucleotides: 7. The chain's CDR3 is CASSITGVSQPQHF. In DNA, the CDR3 is TGTGCCAGCAGCATAACAGGGGTGAGTCAGCCCCAGCATTTT.

This clone was seen more than once but under ten times. The chain couples TRBV5-6 to TRBJ1-1, with TRBD1 as a possible D gene (6 bases). The CDR3 covers 13 residues. Germline V gene sequence: CDR1 SGHDT, CDR2 YYEEEE. V shed 4 bases and J shed 8 bases, with 15 bases lying between them. CDR3 DNA sequence: TGTGCCAGCAGCATAACAGGGACCCGCGAAGCTTTCTTT. Its translation: CASSITGTREAFF.

This clone was found a few times. The genes are TRBV6-6 and TRBJ1-1, with 7 nucleotides matching TRBD1. The CDR3 sequence is 12 residues long. From germline, CDR1 is MNHNY and CDR2 SVGAGI (reference sequence). V shed 6 bases, J shed 13 bases, and the junction held 11 bases outside the gene matches. CDR3 sequence reads: CASRLDRAVGFF. The DNA of the CDR3 is TGTGCCAGCAGATTAGACAGGGCTGTCGGTTTCTTT.

The genes are TRBV5-1 and TRBJ2-7; D might be TRBD1 (5 bases). The germline V gene encodes CDR1 SGHRS and CDR2 YFSETQ. This CDR3 has 11 amino acids. The V end lost 4 bases, the J end lost 9 bases, and 11 bases lay between the germline ends. CDR3 coding DNA: TGCGCCAGCAGCAGGGGTCAGGGGCAGTACTTC. Translated: CASSRGQGQYF. Together with reference TRBV5-1 and TRBJ2-7, the CDR3 gives the full variable domain: KAGVTQTPRYLIKTRGQQVTLSCSPISGHRSVSWYQQTPGQGLQFLFEYFSETQRNKGNFPGRFSGRQFSNSRSEMNVSTLELGDSALYLCASSRGQGQYFGPGTRLTVT.

The chain couples TRBV6-5 to TRBJ1-5; the D gene is possibly TRBD1 (5 bases). Germline V gene lookup returns CDR1 MNHEY and CDR2 SVGAGI. The germline V and J ends were trimmed by 2 bases and 5 bases, with 10 bases remaining between them. CDR3 size: 14 residues. The chain's CDR3 is CASSYGAGYQPQHF. The CDR3, as DNA: TGTGCCAGCAGTTACGGGGCAGGGTATCAGCCCCAGCATTTT.

The chain employs TRBV10-3 and TRBJ2-7, with TRBD2 matching 7 bases. CDR3 length: 15 residues. V was clipped by 0 bases and J by 3 bases; unmatched bases: 5. Per germline, CDR1 ENHRY and CDR2 SYGVKD. The CDR3: CAISESGTTHYEQYF. The CDR3 DNA sequence: TGTGCCATCAGTGAGTCGGGGACTACACACTACGAGCAGTACTTC.